This entry is about one TCR beta chain. This CDR3 region has 18 residues. J lost 1 base, V lost 1 base, and 10 bases had no gene match. Germline CDR1 SEHNR, CDR2 FQNEAQ (reference sequence). Primers included in the PCR were 60 Vbeta and 13 Jbeta primers. Some clones are missing from TCRdb's copy, which holds only in-frame ones; the method was immunoSEQ multiplex PCR. The sample consists of around 100,000 clones, around 85% of them appearing once. This specimen comes from a study of cytomegalovirus exposure and HLA in healthy donors. The sequence came from a man aged 18 to 30 in good health and CMV-seronegative. The sample was PBMCs. V is TRBV7-9 and J is TRBJ2-7; 10 nucleotides align to TRBD2. The CDR3 nucleotides read TGTGCCAGCAGCTTAGTACTAGCGGGATTTTTTGGTTCCTACGAGCAGTACTTC. The encoded protein is CASSLVLAGFFGSYEQYF.